Listed below are T cell receptor beta chains from one sample, sequenced in a study of neurological immune-mediated disorders. In TCRdb, the 5' RACE reads were re-called with MiXCR into one record per CDR3 protein. Of about 55,000 distinct CDR3 sequences in the sample, roughly 3.5% were seen once. Sequencing input: PBMCs. Receptors were obtained from a man aged 30 to 39 with multiple sclerosis. Both conserved end residues are part of each CDR3. D genes are given only for firm matches. Clone size is shown for a subset of rows, as once, few, many or a class of expanded clone.

TRBJ2-6	13	TRBV25-1	.	.	CATGFAGANVLTF	TGTGCTACAGGGTTCGCTGGGGCCAACGTCCTGACTTTC
TRBJ1-2	12	TRBV20-1	many	.	CSASAGRDGYTF	TGCAGTGCTAGTGCCGGACGAGATGGCTACACCTTC
TRBJ2-1	14	TRBV3-1	many	.	CASSQDRLNNEQFF	TGTGCCAGCAGCCAAGATCGACTGAACAATGAGCAGTTCTTC
TRBJ2-1	14	TRBV10-3	many	TRBD1	CAISEGQGGGEQFF	TGTGCCATCAGTGAAGGACAGGGTGGCGGTGAGCAGTTCTTC
TRBJ1-4	16	TRBV29-1	many	TRBD1	CSAGIPGQGRGEKLFF	TGCAGCGCCGGTATACCGGGACAGGGACGGGGGGAAAAACTGTTTTTT
TRBJ2-3	15	TRBV12-3/TRBV12-4	many	TRBD2	CASSFRAGGRDTQYF	TGTGCCAGCAGTTTTCGAGCGGGGGGGCGAGATACGCAGTATTTT
TRBJ1-1	12	TRBV20-1	many	.	CSARDHRAEAFF	TGCAGTGCTAGAGATCATCGGGCAGAAGCTTTCTTT
TRBJ1-1	13	TRBV5-1	many	TRBD1	CASSLDRGTEAFF	TGCGCCAGCAGCTTGGACAGGGGGACTGAAGCTTTCTTT
TRBJ1-2	15	TRBV5-1	many	TRBD1	CASSPQGAGGYGYTF	TGCGCCAGCAGCCCACAGGGGGCAGGGGGCTATGGCTACACCTTC
TRBJ2-7	14	TRBV5-1	many	TRBD2	CASSFESSGYEQYF	TGCGCCAGCAGCTTTGAGAGTAGCGGGTACGAGCAGTACTTC
TRBJ1-2	14	TRBV20-1	many	.	CSARPQGGNYGYTF	TGCAGTGCTAGACCTCAGGGAGGGAACTATGGCTACACCTTC
TRBJ2-3	13	TRBV7-9	many	.	CASTFLATDTQYF	TGTGCCAGCACCTTTTTAGCGACAGATACGCAGTATTTT
TRBJ2-3	12	TRBV9	many	.	CASSEGSDTQYF	TGTGCCAGCAGCGAAGGGTCAGATACGCAGTATTTT